Included here is one TCR beta chain sequence, with context. Other nucleotide sequences in the sample specify the same CDR3. The data were obtained in a study of shared clonotypes between healthy human individuals. Germline V gene sequence: CDR1 SNHLY, CDR2 FYNNEI. Unmatched junction bases numbered 4, after V lost 4 bases and J lost 5 bases. The CDR3 has 13 residues. Sequencing was performed with immunoSEQ multiplex PCR; in TCRdb, only in-frame clones are kept and a portion is missing. The data hold over a million clones, with about 80% observed a single time. Sample: memory CD4+ T cells sorted from blood. Subset in this sample: CD45RA-negative fraction. This sequence was found in a man between 18 and 29 years old in good health. The chain recombines TRBV2 with TRBJ1-1, with TRBD1 identical over 7 bases. The CDR3 is CASSGQGGTEAFF. CDR3 bases: TGTGCCAGCAGTGGACAGGGTGGAACTGAAGCTTTCTTT.